This T cell receptor (beta chain) is from a study of tumour-infiltrating T cells in Burkitt lymphoma. Overall study: Repertoire clonality predicted overall and progression-free survival.

Repertoires were generated with immunoSEQ multiplex PCR, while TCRdb's copy carries only in-frame clones and drops some. The table includes 4,500 to 6,500 clones, more than 8% detected once. The V gene's germline CDR1 is KGHSH and CDR2 LQKENI. Trimming left V 1 base short and J 0 bases short, with 10 bases between. This CDR3 spans 17 amino acids. J is TRBJ2-6 and V is TRBV18; no firm D call. Sequenced: tumor tissue. The receptor's source is a human donor with diffuse large B-cell lymphoma. DNA for the CDR3: TGTGCCAGCTCACCACAAAACAGCTTCTCTGGGGCCAACGTCCTGACTTTC. This gives the protein CASSPQNSFSGANVLTF.